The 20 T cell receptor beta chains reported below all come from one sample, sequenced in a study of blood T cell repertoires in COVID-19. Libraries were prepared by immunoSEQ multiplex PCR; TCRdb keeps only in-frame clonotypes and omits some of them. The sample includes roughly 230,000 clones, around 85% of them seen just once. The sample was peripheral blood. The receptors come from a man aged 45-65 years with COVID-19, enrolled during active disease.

CDR3 protein: CASSLGGLGGAFF. For the CDR3, the DNA is TGTGCCAGCAGTTTAGGGGGCCTGGGGGGAGCTTTCTTT. This chain uses TRBV12-3 or TRBV12-4 with TRBJ1-1; the D gene is possibly TRBD1 (5 bases). The CDR3 has 13 residues. Trimming left V 1 base short and J 10 bases short, with 13 bases between.

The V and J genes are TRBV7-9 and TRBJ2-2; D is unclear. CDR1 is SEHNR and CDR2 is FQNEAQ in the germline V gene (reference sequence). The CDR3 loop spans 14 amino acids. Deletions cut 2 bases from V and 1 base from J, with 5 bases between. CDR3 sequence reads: CASSLQLNTGELFF. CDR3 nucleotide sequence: TGTGCCAGCAGCTTACAACTGAACACCGGGGAGCTGTTTTTT.

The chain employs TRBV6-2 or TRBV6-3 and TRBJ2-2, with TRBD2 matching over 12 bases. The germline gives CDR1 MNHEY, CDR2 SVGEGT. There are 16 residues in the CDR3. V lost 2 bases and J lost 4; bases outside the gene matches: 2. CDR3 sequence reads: CASSYRLAGVTGELFF. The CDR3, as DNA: TGTGCCAGCAGTTACCGACTAGCGGGGGTCACCGGGGAGCTGTTTTTT.

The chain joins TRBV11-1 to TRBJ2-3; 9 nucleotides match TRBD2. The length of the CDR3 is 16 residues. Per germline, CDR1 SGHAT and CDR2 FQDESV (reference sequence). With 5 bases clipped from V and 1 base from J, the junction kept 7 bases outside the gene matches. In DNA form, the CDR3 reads TGTGCCAGCAGCATAATAGCGGGGGCCCGCACAGATACGCAGTATTTT. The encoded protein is CASSIIAGARTDTQYF.

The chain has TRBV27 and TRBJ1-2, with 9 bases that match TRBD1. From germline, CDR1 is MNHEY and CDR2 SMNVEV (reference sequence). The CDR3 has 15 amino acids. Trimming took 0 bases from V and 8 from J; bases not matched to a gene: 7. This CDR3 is CASSLSYRGPSGYTF. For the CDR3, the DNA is TGTGCCAGCAGTTTATCATACAGGGGGCCATCGGGCTACACCTTC.

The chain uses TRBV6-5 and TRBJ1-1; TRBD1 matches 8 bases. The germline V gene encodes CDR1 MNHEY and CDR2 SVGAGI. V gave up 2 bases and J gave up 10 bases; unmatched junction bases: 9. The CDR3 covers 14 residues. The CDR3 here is CASSYDTGGVVAFF. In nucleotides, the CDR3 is TGTGCCAGCAGTTACGATACAGGGGGTGTTGTAGCTTTCTTT.

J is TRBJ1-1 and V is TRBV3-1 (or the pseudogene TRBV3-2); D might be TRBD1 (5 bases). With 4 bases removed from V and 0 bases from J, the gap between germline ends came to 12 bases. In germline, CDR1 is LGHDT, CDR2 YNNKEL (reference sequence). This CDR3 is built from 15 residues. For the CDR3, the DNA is TGTGCCAGCAGCCTCGGAGGGGCCCTGAACACTGAAGCTTTCTTT. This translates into CASSLGGALNTEAFF.

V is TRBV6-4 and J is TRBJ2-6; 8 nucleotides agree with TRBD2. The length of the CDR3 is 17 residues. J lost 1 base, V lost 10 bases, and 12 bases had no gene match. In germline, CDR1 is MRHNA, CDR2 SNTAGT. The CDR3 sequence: CAIATRAGGSGANVLTF. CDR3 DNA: TGTGCCATCGCGACGCGGGCGGGGGGTTCTGGGGCCAACGTCCTGACTTTC.

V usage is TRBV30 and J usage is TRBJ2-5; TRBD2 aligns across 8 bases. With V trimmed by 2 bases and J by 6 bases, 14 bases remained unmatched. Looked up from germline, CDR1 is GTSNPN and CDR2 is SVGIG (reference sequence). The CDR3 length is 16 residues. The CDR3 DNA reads TGTGCCTGGAGTACTCGGGACACCGGGGGGGCGAAGACCCAGTACTTC. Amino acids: CAWSTRDTGGAKTQYF.

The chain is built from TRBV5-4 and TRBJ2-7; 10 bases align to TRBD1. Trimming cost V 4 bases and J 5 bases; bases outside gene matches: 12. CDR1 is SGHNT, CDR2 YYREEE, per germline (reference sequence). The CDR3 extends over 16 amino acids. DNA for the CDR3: TGTGCCAGCAGCCCAACTTCCGGGACAGGGGACCACGAGCAGTACTTC. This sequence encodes CASSPTSGTGDHEQYF.

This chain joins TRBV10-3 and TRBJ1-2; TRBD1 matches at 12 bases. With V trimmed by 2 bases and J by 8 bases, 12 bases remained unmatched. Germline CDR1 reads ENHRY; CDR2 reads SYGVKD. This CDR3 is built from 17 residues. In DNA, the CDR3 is TGTGCCATCAGTGAGCAACTTACCGGGACAGGGGGCAGGGGCTACACCTTC. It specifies CAISEQLTGTGGRGYTF.

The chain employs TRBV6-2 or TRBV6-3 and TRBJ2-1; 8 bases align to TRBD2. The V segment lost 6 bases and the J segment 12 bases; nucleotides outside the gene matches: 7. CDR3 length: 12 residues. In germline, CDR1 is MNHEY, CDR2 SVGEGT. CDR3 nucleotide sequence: TGTGCCAGCAGCCTCGGACTAGCTCGGCAGTTCTTC. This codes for CASSLGLARQFF.

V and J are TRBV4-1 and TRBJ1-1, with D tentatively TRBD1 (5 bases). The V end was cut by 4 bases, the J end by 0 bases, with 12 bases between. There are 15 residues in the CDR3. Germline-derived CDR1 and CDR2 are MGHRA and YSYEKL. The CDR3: CASSLGLTLNTEAFF. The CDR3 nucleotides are TGCGCCAGCAGCCTGGGACTGACCTTGAACACTGAAGCTTTCTTT.

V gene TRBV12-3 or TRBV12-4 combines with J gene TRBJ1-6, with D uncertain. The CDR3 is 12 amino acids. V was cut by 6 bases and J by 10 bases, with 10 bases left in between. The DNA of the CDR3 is TGTGCCAGCAGGCCTCCGGGATCACCCCTCCACTTT. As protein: CASRPPGSPLHF.

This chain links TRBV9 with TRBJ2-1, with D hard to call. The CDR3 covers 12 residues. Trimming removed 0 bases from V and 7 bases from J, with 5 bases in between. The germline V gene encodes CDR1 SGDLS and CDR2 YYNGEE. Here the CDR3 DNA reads TGTGCCAGCAGCGTAGACGGGAATGAGCAGTTCTTC. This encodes CASSVDGNEQFF.

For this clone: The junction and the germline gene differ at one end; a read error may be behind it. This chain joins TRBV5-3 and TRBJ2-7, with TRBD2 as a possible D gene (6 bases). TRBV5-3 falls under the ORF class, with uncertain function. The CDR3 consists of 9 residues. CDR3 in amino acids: CARSRRDFF. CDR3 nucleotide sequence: TGTGCCAGAAGCCGGAGGGACTTCTTC.

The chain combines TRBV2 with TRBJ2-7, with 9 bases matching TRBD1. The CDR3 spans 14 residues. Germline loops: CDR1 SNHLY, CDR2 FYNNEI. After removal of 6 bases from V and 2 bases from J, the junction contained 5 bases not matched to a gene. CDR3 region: CASRRGQGTYEQYF. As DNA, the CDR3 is TGTGCCAGCAGGAGGGGACAGGGAACCTACGAGCAGTACTTC.

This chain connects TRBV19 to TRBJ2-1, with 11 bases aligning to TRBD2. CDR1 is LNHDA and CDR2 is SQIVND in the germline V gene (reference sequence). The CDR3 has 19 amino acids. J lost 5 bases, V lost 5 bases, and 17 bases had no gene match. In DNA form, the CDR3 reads TGTGCCAGTAGTTTAAAATGGGGGAGACTAGCGGGGCGCGACAATGAGCAGTTCTTC. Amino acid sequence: CASSLKWGRLAGRDNEQFF.

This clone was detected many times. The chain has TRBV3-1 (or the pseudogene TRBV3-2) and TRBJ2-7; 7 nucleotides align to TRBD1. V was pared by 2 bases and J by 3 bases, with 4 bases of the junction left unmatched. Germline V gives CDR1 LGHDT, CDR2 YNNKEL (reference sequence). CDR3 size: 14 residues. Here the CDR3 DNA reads TGTGCCAGCAGCCAAAGACAGGGTCTCTACGAGCAGTACTTC. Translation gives CASSQRQGLYEQYF.

DNA for the CDR3: TGTGCCAGCAGCCAAGCTAGCGGGGCGAAAGAGACCCAGTACTTC. This translates into CASSQASGAKETQYF. The chain carries TRBV3-1 (or the pseudogene TRBV3-2) and TRBJ2-5; TRBD2 agrees at 9 bases. Germline CDR1 reads LGHDT; CDR2 reads YNNKEL (reference sequence). The length of the CDR3 is 15 residues. Germline trimming cut 1 base from V and 3 bases from J; bases unmatched to any gene: 3.